This TCR beta chain comes out of a study of T cell repertoires in cytomegalovirus infection. Study details: The authors relied on CMV epitopes, both recently identified HLA-C-restricted and well-studied HLA-B-restricted. Signatures in public TCR beta sequences pointed to both CMV infection and matching HLA type. Findings of the study overall: In two of eight donors, the top clonotype was HLA-C-restricted CMV-specific. Individuals carrying CMV plus the relevant HLA were identified by cumulative frequency of public TCR beta families.

TCRdb processed the reads anew with MiXCR; each CDR3 protein has one entry. Here the sample spans 550,000 to 850,000 distinct CDR3 sequences, 30% to 40% being singletons. CDR1 and CDR2 from the germline V gene are SGHTA and FQGNSA. CDR3 length equals 12 residues. With 1 base removed from V and 10 bases from J, the gap between germline ends came to 8 bases. Concerning this clonotype itself: Its antigen is currently unknown.

The clonotype comes from a human donor in good health (CMV status not recorded). Some clones in this sample may be carry-over from other donors' samples. Source: cultured PBMCs, taken from culture after CMV antigen stimulation. The chain joins TRBV7-2 to TRBJ2-1, with D unresolved. DNA for the CDR3: TGTGCCAGCAGCTTAGGTCTGGTAGAGCAGTTCTTC. This codes for CASSLGLVEQFF.